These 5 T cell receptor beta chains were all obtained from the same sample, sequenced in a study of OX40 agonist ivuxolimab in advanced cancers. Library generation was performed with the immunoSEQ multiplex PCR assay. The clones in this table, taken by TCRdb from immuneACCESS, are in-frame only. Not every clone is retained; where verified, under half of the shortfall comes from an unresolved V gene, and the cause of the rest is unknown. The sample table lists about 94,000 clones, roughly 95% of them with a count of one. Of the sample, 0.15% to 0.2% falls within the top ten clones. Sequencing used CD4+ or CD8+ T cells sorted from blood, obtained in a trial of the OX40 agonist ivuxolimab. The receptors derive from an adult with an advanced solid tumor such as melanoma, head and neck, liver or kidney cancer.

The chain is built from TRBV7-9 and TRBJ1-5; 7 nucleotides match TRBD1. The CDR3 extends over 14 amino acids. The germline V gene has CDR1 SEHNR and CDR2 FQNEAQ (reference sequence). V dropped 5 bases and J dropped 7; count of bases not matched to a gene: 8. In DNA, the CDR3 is TGTGCCAGCAGCCCCGACAGGGTGGTACAGCCCCAGCATTTT. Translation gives CASSPDRVVQPQHF.

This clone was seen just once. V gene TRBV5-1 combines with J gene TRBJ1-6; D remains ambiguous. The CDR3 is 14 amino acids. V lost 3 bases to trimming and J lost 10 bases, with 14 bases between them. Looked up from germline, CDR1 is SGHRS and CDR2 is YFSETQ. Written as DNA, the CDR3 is TGCGCCAGCAGCTATTCACACGGTCGCTCACCCCTCCACTTT. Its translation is CASSYSHGRSPLHF.

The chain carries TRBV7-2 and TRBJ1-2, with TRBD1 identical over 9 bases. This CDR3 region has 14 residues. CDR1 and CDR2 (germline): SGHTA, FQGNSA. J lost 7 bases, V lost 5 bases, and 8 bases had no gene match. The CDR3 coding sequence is TGTGCCAGCAGCCCTAATACAGGGGGCTCTGGCTACACCTTC. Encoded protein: CASSPNTGGSGYTF.

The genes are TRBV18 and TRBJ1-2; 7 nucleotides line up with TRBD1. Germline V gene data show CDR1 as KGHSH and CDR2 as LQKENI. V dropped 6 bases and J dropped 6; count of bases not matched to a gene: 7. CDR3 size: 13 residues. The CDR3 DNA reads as TGTGCCAGCTCCCAGGGGGGGCTTGATGGCTACACCTTC. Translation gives CASSQGGLDGYTF. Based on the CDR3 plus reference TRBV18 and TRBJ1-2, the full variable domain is NAGVMQNPRHLVRRRGQEARLRCSPMKGHSHVYWYRQLPEEGLKFMVYLQKENIIDESGMPKERFSAEFPKEGPSILRIQQVVRGDSAAYFCASSQGGLDGYTFGSGTRLTVV.

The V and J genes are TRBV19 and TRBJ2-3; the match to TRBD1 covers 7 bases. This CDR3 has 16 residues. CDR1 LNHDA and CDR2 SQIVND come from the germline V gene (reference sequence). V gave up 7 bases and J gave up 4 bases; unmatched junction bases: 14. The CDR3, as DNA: TGTGCCAGTAAAACCTTCGGGACAAGGGGGCCAGATACGCAGTATTTT. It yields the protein CASKTFGTRGPDTQYF.